This note documents a single TCR beta chain sequence. Other DNA sequences in this sample translate to the same CDR3. This entry belongs to a study of blood T cell repertoires in COVID-19. Across the whole study: PBMCs, B-cell-depleted T cells, or T cells provided the cDNA or gDNA that made up the material.

CDR1 SGDLS and CDR2 YYNGEE come from the germline V gene. Losses at the gene ends were 4 bases for V and 1 base for J; bases not matched to a gene: 4. This CDR3 region has 14 residues. Clones were sequenced by immunoSEQ multiplex PCR, and TCRdb holds only the in-frame ones, with some missing. The sample contains 190,000 or so clones, over 75% of which appear only once. Recovery meant two consecutive negative NP/OP PCR tests, professional clearance, or resolved symptoms. This chain joins TRBV9 and TRBJ1-1, with TRBD1 identical over 7 bases. The sample was PBMCs or T cells enriched from blood (not recorded which). The sequence was collected from a middle-aged man who had recovered from COVID-19. This CDR3 is CASSLRDRNTEAFF. CDR3 coding DNA: TGTGCCAGCAGCTTGAGGGACAGGAACACTGAAGCTTTCTTT. The full variable domain, completed using reference TRBV9 and TRBJ1-1, is DSGVTQTPKHLITATGQRVTLRCSPRSGDLSVYWYQQSLDQGLQFLIQYYNGEERAKGNILERFSAQQFPDLHSELNLSSLELGDSALYFCASSLRDRNTEAFFGQGTRLTVV.